One T cell receptor (beta chain) is described in this entry. Its antigen is still unknown. One base away there is no much larger clone; base qualities are not given. These data belong to a study of patients and donors after allogeneic stem cell transplantation (dated by TCRdb to about 2020). The protocol used for the library was RT-PCR. TCRdb shows the sequencer as NextSeq 550. TCRdb trimmed the raw reads at Q25, called clones with MiXCR and kept productive beta chains. Entries that share a CDR3 protein sequence are merged under the most common genes and DNA. The sample contains around 150,000 distinct CDR3 sequences, about two fifths of them found a single time. Jointly, the top ten make up around half of the sample. V was cut back by 6 bases and J by 2 bases, leaving a gap of 14 bases between them. The CDR3 measures 13 amino acids from cysteine to phenylalanine. The retained sequence is limited to the CDR3, 39 bases, with the frame set at the first base. CDR1 and CDR2 (DFQATT, SNEGSKA) derive from the germline V gene (reference sequence).

This sequence was found in a human donor who was either an allogeneic HSCT recipient or a stem cell or donor lymphocyte infusion donor (not recorded which). It is not recorded whose cells these are; they may come from a transplant donor. The sequenced sample consisted of blood, either unsorted or a sorted T cell fraction (not recorded which). The receptor chain draws on TRBV20-1 and TRBJ2-7; the D gene remains uncertain. The CDR3 loop reads CSATWAVPYEQYF. At the DNA level, the sequence is TGCAGTGCAACGTGGGCGGTTCCCTACGAGCAGTACTTC.